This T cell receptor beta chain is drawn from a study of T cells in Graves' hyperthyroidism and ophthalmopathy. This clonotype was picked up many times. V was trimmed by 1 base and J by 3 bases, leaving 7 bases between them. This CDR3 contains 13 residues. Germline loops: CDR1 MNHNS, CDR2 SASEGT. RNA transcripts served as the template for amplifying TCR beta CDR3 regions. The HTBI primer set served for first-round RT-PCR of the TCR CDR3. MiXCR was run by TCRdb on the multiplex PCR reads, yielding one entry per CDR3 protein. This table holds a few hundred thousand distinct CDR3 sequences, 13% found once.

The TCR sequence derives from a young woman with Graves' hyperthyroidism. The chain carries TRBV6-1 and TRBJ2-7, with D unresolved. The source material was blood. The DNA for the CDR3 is TGTGCCAGCAGTGAAGACCGTTACTACGAGCAGTACTTC. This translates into CASSEDRYYEQYF.